The rows below give T cell receptor beta chains drawn from one sample of a study of shared clonotypes between healthy human individuals. The protocol was immunoSEQ multiplex PCR, while the TCRdb copy is restricted to in-frame clones and leaves out a portion. Among over a million clones listed, about four fifths were seen once. Sequenced: memory CD4+ T cells from PBMCs. The receptor set was obtained from a man aged 18-30 years in good health. Some clones in this sample may be carry-over from other donors' samples. Each CDR3 is given with its conserved first and last residue. The D gene is left open where the match is weak. Part of the rows lack a size; the others show once, few, many or a class for expanded clones.

v_call	j_call	clone_size	d_call	cdr3_nt	cdr3_aa
TRBV12-5	TRBJ2-3	.	TRBD2	TGTGCTAGTGGTTTGGTAGTAGCGGGAGGGCCGGATACGCAGTATTTT	CASGLVVAGGPDTQYF
TRBV5-4	TRBJ2-5	once	TRBD2	TGTGCCAGCAGCTTGACTAGCGGAGCGCTTCAAGAGACCCAGTACTTC	CASSLTSGALQETQYF
TRBV19	TRBJ2-1	.	.	TGTGCCAGTAGTATTAGGGATGAGCAGTTCTTC	CASSIRDEQFF
TRBV29-1	TRBJ1-4	.	.	TGCAGCGTGGGGACATTTGAAAAACTGTTTTTT	CSVGTFEKLFF
TRBV7-2	TRBJ2-2	once	TRBD1	TGTGCCAGCAGCTTAGTTACAGGGGGCTACGGGGAGCTGTTTTTT	CASSLVTGGYGELFF
TRBV18	TRBJ2-1	.	.	TGTGCCAGCTCACCGCCGGGTCCCTCAGGGAATGAGCAGTTCTTC	CASSPPGPSGNEQFF
TRBV7-2	TRBJ1-1	.	.	TGTGCCAGCAGCTTAGGTCGGGGGAGTAGCACTGAAGCTTTCTTT	CASSLGRGSSTEAFF
TRBV7-2	TRBJ2-3	.	.	TGTGCCAGCAGCTTAGTCGGTGGGACTAGCACAGATACGCAGTATTTT	CASSLVGGTSTDTQYF
TRBV5-4	TRBJ1-6	.	.	TGTGCCAGCAGCTTGCAGGGGAATTCACCCCTCCACTTT	CASSLQGNSPLHF
TRBV7-8	TRBJ2-7	.	.	TGTGCCAGCACTCTCGGGCAGGACGAGCAGTACTTC	CASTLGQDEQYF
TRBV7-9	TRBJ2-7	.	.	TGTGCCAGCAGCTTAGCGAACGAGCAGTACTTC	CASSLANEQYF
TRBV7-3	TRBJ2-2	.	.	TGTGCCAGCAGTTTAGGGGGACTCGCACTAAACACCGGGGAGCTGTTTTTT	CASSLGGLALNTGELFF
TRBV19	TRBJ1-1	.	TRBD1	TGTGCCAGTAGTCCACGACAGGGGGGATCAGCTTTCTTT	CASSPRQGGSAFF
TRBV28	TRBJ1-5	.	.	TGTGCCAGCAGGCGTGGGGGTAGCAATCAGCCCCAGCATTTT	CASRRGGSNQPQHF
TRBV10-3	TRBJ2-5	.	.	TGTGCCATCAGTGCCCCCCAGGAGGCTGGGACCCAGTACTTC	CAISAPQEAGTQYF
TRBV11-3	TRBJ2-2	.	.	TGTGCCAGCAGCTCTGGGACCGGGGAGCTGTTTTTT	CASSSGTGELFF
TRBV19	TRBJ2-7	.	.	TGTGCCAGTAGTATTGGACGGGCGGGAGAGCAGTACTTC	CASSIGRAGEQYF
TRBV7-8	TRBJ2-1	once	TRBD2	TGTGCCAGCAGCCCCCAAGCGGGAAAGGGCGATGAGCAGTTCTTC	CASSPQAGKGDEQFF
TRBV10-1	TRBJ1-3	once	.	TGCGCCAGCAGCGGGGGGACCCGGAGCTCTGGAAACACCATATATTTT	CASSGGTRSSGNTIYF
TRBV4-3	TRBJ1-2	.	.	TGCGCCAGCAGCCGCAGCATGGGCTCCCAGATCTATGGCTACACCTTC	CASSRSMGSQIYGYTF
TRBV19	TRBJ1-2	.	TRBD1	TGTGCCAGTACACCGACAGGGCCCTATGGCTACACCTTC	CASTPTGPYGYTF
TRBV12-2	TRBJ1-4	.	.	TGTGCAAGTCGCCTAATCCCCGGAAAAAATGAAAAACTGTTTTTT	CASRLIPGKNEKLFF
TRBV10-3	TRBJ1-1	.	TRBD1	TGTGCCATAACCCGGACAGGGGAGGGTAGCGATCCCTTGAACACTGAAGCTTTCTTT	CAITRTGEGSDPLNTEAFF
TRBV28	TRBJ1-1	.	TRBD1	TGTGCCAGCAGTTTAGGGGACAGGGTTCCTGAAGCTTTCTTT	CASSLGDRVPEAFF
TRBV6-6	TRBJ2-5	.	.	TGTGCCAGCAGTGTTCAGTTAGGGAATGTGGAGACCCAGTACTTC	CASSVQLGNVETQYF
TRBV5-1	TRBJ2-7	.	.	TGCGCCAGCAGCTTGGTGCAGGGTTGGTACGAGCAGTACTTC	CASSLVQGWYEQYF
TRBV27	TRBJ2-7	.	.	TGTGCCAGCAGTAGACAGGATTTCTCTGCCGAGCAGTACTTC	CASSRQDFSAEQYF
TRBV27	TRBJ1-1	.	.	TGTGCCAGCAGAAGCTCCTGGGGTGTGGGCACTGAAGCTTTCTTT	CASRSSWGVGTEAFF
TRBV14	TRBJ2-1	.	TRBD2	TGTGCCAGCAGCCAAGACGCGCCGGGACTAGCGGGAGGGTTGGAGTTCTTC	CASSQDAPGLAGGLEFF
TRBV7-9	TRBJ1-1	.	.	TGTGCCAGCAGCCAGGAACACAACACTGAAGCTTTCTTT	CASSQEHNTEAFF
TRBV27	TRBJ2-2	once	TRBD2	TGTGCCAGCAGTCCCGTAGCGGGACACACCGGGGAGCTGTTTTTT	CASSPVAGHTGELFF
TRBV9	TRBJ2-3	once	.	TGTGCCAGCAGCCTAGTGGGCAGGGGTAGCACAGATACGCAGTATTTT	CASSLVGRGSTDTQYF
TRBV5-4	TRBJ1-3	.	TRBD1	TGTGCCAGCAGCTTGGGGGGGACAGCTGGAAACACCATATATTTT	CASSLGGTAGNTIYF
TRBV29-1	TRBJ1-2	.	.	TGCAGCGTTGCGGACGGGGGATCTAACTATGGCTACACCTTC	CSVADGGSNYGYTF
TRBV18	TRBJ1-1	.	.	TGTGCCAGCTCTCTAGACAGGATGAACACTGAAGCTTTCTTT	CASSLDRMNTEAFF
TRBV18	TRBJ1-3	.	.	TGTGCCAGCTCCCCTCCCACTGGAAACACCATATATTTT	CASSPPTGNTIYF
TRBV5-1	TRBJ2-7	.	.	TGCGCCAGCAGCTCCACCACCTACGAGCAGTACTTC	CASSSTTYEQYF
TRBV10-3	TRBJ2-2	.	TRBD1	TGTGCCTCACACCCGGGACAGGGATTCGGCGGGGAGCTGTTTTTT	CASHPGQGFGGELFF
TRBV6-1	TRBJ1-1	.	.	TGTGCCAGCAGTGAATTAGGGGGAACTGAAGCTTTCTTT	CASSELGGTEAFF
TRBV6-6	TRBJ2-1	.	.	TGTGCCAGCAGCCTGGGGACGCCCGGAGGTGAGCAGTTCTTC	CASSLGTPGGEQFF
TRBV28	TRBJ2-5	few	.	TGTGCCAGCAGTTCGAATACGGGGTACCAAGAGACCCAGTACTTC	CASSSNTGYQETQYF
TRBV7-2	TRBJ1-2	.	TRBD1	TGTGCCAGCAGCATCCGGGACAGTAGCAATGGCTACACCTTC	CASSIRDSSNGYTF